These T cell receptor beta chains were read from a single sample in a study of shared clonotypes between healthy human individuals. Profiled with immunoSEQ multiplex PCR; TCRdb holds only in-frame clones, not every one. This table holds some 500,000 clones, about 96% found once. Sample: naive CD4+ T cells sorted from blood. These receptors were collected from a woman aged 25 to 39 in good health. CDR3s include the opening cysteine and the closing phenylalanine or tryptophan. A D gene is named only where the DNA matches it firmly. Not every row has a clone size; where given, it reads once, few, many or a size class.

v_call	d_call	clone_size	j_call	cdr3_nt	cdr3_aa
TRBV7-2	NA	NA	TRBJ1-1	TGTGCCAGCAGCTTGACCCGCCGACAGCAGTCTGAAGCTTTCTTT	CASSLTRRQQSEAFF
TRBV5-8	NA	NA	TRBJ2-1	TGTGCCAGCAGCTTGGTCCCTAGTGCCTACAATGAGCAGTTCTTC	CASSLVPSAYNEQFF
TRBV6-1	TRBD1	NA	TRBJ2-1	TGTGCCAGCAGTAGTTCGACAGGGACCTACAATGAGCAGTTCTTC	CASSSSTGTYNEQFF
TRBV7-7	TRBD1	NA	TRBJ2-5	TGTGCCAGCAGCCTAACAGGGGGCCAAGAGACCCAGTACTTC	CASSLTGGQETQYF
TRBV7-8	TRBD2	NA	TRBJ2-3	TGTGCCAGCAGCACGCGCCCAGGGAGGGCGGATACGCAGTATTTT	CASSTRPGRADTQYF
TRBV7-6	NA	NA	TRBJ1-1	TGTGCCAGCAGCTTAGGTACAGTCACTGAAGCTTTCTTT	CASSLGTVTEAFF
TRBV5-1	NA	NA	TRBJ2-1	TGCGCCAGCTCCGGGACCTCACCTACCTACAATGAGCAGTTCTTC	CASSGTSPTYNEQFF
TRBV7-3	TRBD1	NA	TRBJ1-3	TGTGCCAGCAGTTTGGACAGGGTGGCAAACACCATATATTTT	CASSLDRVANTIYF
TRBV11-2	TRBD2	NA	TRBJ2-7	TGTGCCAGCAGCGACCCCCGGTTTAGCGGGAGGGCCCTCGAGCAGTACTTC	CASSDPRFSGRALEQYF
TRBV2	NA	NA	TRBJ2-5	TGTGCCAGCAGGGACGCCCGACAGGAAGAGACCCAGTACTTC	CASRDARQEETQYF
TRBV9	NA	NA	TRBJ2-1	TGTGCCAGCAGCGTACTGAGCGAGTCCTACAATGAGCAGTTCTTC	CASSVLSESYNEQFF
TRBV10-3	NA	NA	TRBJ1-1	TGTGCCGTAGGAGGTGGTGGGAGCCCAACTGAAGCTTTCTTT	CAVGGGGSPTEAFF
TRBV15	TRBD1	NA	TRBJ1-5	TGTGCCACCAGCAGAGACAAGACAGGGGGTTGGCAGCCCCAGCATTTT	CATSRDKTGGWQPQHF
TRBV27	TRBD1	NA	TRBJ2-1	TGTGCCAGCAGGAGACAGGGGAATGAGCAGTTCTTC	CASRRQGNEQFF
TRBV5-4	NA	NA	TRBJ1-1	TGTGCCAGCAGCTCGAGACAGGCACTGAACACTGAAGCTTTCTTT	CASSSRQALNTEAFF
TRBV5-4	NA	once	TRBJ1-4	TGTGCCAGCAGCCCTGCAGGGGTAGGAGGAAAAGAAAAACTGTTTTTT	CASSPAGVGGKEKLFF
TRBV28	NA	NA	TRBJ1-2	TGTGCCAGTGGAAACCGAGGACACAAGTATGGCTACACCTTC	CASGNRGHKYGYTF
TRBV5-1	NA	NA	TRBJ2-2	TGCGCCAGCAGCTATAGTACAGCCGACACCGGGGAGCTGTTTTTT	CASSYSTADTGELFF
TRBV7-3	NA	NA	TRBJ2-2	TGTGCCAGCACGCAGGACGGTAACACCGGGGAGCTGTTTTTT	CASTQDGNTGELFF
TRBV6-5	NA	NA	TRBJ2-5	TGTGCCAGCAGGGGGGAGTGGGAGACCCAGTACTTC	CASRGEWETQYF
TRBV28	NA	NA	TRBJ2-5	TGTGCCAGCAGCGCCAAAGGGAAGGGCTGGACCCAGTACTTC	CASSAKGKGWTQYF
TRBV9	NA	NA	TRBJ2-1	TGTGCCAGCAGCGTAGCTTCTCTACTTCGGAGTAATGAGCAGTTCTTC	CASSVASLLRSNEQFF
TRBV4-1	NA	NA	TRBJ2-7	TGCGCCAGCAGCCAAGTCGCCGCAGGATCAAAATACGAGCAGTACTTC	CASSQVAAGSKYEQYF
TRBV2	NA	NA	TRBJ2-2	TGTGCCAGCAGTGAAGGAGCGAACACCGGGGAGCTGTTTTTT	CASSEGANTGELFF
TRBV28	NA	NA	TRBJ2-6	TGTGCCAGCGGGACTCCAGGCTCTGGGGCCAACGTCCTGACTTTC	CASGTPGSGANVLTF
TRBV15	NA	NA	TRBJ2-2	TGTGCCACCAGCAGGGAAGGGAACACCGGGGAGCTGTTTTTT	CATSREGNTGELFF
TRBV9	NA	NA	TRBJ1-3	TGTGCCAGCAGCCCCGGGATGTCTGGGCATGGAAACACCATATATTTT	CASSPGMSGHGNTIYF
TRBV7-9	NA	NA	TRBJ2-7	TGTGCCAGCAGCTTAAGTCAGAATTCCTACGAGCAGTACTTC	CASSLSQNSYEQYF
TRBV5-1	NA	once	TRBJ2-3	TGCGCCAGCGCCGAGCGGATCACAGATACGCAGTATTTT	CASAERITDTQYF
TRBV6-1	NA	NA	TRBJ1-5	TGTGCCAGCAGTGATGTACAGGGCCTTTTTCAGCCCCAGCATTTT	CASSDVQGLFQPQHF
TRBV6-5	NA	NA	TRBJ1-6	TGTGCCAGCAGTTACGGGGATTCACCCCTCCACTTT	CASSYGDSPLHF
TRBV5-5	NA	NA	TRBJ2-5	TGTGCCAGCAGCTTGGAATTCCGGAAAGAGACCCAGTACTTC	CASSLEFRKETQYF
TRBV19	NA	once	TRBJ2-1	TGTGCCAGTAGTATAGTGGGGAAAATGGGGGAGCAGTTCTTC	CASSIVGKMGEQFF
TRBV7-2	TRBD1	once	TRBJ2-5	TGTGCCAGCAGCTTTCAGGGGGAAGAGACCCAGTACTTC	CASSFQGEETQYF
TRBV5-8	TRBD1	NA	TRBJ2-2	TGTGCCAGCAGCTTCCAGGGGGCTAGCTTAAGCACCGGGGAGCTGTTTTTT	CASSFQGASLSTGELFF